The 5 T cell receptor beta chains given below trace back to one sample, sequenced in a study of blood T cell repertoires in COVID-19. The repertoire was sequenced with immunoSEQ multiplex PCR; TCRdb's copy has only in-frame clones and lacks some. The table lists approximately 160,000 clones, more than 70% of them singletons. Sequenced material: peripheral blood. These receptors all stem from a man aged 50-60 years with active or convalescent COVID-19.

A few counts support this clone. The chain is built from TRBV6-2 or TRBV6-3 and TRBJ1-2, with TRBD1 as a possible D gene (6 bases). This CDR3 is built from 13 residues. Per the germline V gene, CDR1 is MNHEY and CDR2 is SVGEGT. V was cut by 4 bases and J by 9 bases, with 15 bases left in between. The CDR3 spells CASSSTNTGSYTF. The DNA of the CDR3 is TGTGCCAGCAGTTCCACGAATACAGGGAGCTACACCTTC.

The J gene is TRBJ1-6, the V gene TRBV5-6; TRBD1 matches at 8 bases. CDR3 length equals 17 residues. Per germline, CDR1 SGHDT and CDR2 YYEEEE. V dropped 2 bases and J dropped 2; count of bases not matched to a gene: 6. For the CDR3, the DNA is TGTGCCAGCAGCTTAAGGACAGGGCCAACCTATAATTCACCCCTCCACTTT. Protein sequence: CASSLRTGPTYNSPLHF.

The DNA of the CDR3 is TGTGCCTCGGAGGAAGGACAGCCTGGAAACACCATATATTTT. Its translation is CASEEGQPGNTIYF. This rearrangement joins TRBV6-5 to TRBJ1-3, with D possibly being TRBD1 (6 bases). There are 14 residues in the CDR3. V was shortened by 11 bases and J by 2 bases, with 16 bases between the two germline ends. CDR1 is MNHEY, CDR2 SVGAGI, per germline.

This clone was observed a single time. CDR3 in DNA: TGTGCCAGCAGTACTCTAAACGCGAACACCGGGGAGCTGTTTTTT. This translates into CASSTLNANTGELFF. The chain uses TRBV2 and TRBJ2-2; D is uncertain. CDR1 is SNHLY and CDR2 is FYNNEI in the germline V gene. The CDR3 is 15 residues long. Trimming took 5 bases from V and 0 from J, leaving 10 bases between them.

The chain links TRBV6-1 to TRBJ1-1, with 7 bases identical to TRBD1. This CDR3 is 15 amino acids long. With 3 bases clipped from V and 5 bases from J, the junction kept 9 bases outside the gene matches. Germline CDR1 reads MNHNS; CDR2 reads SASEGT. Here the CDR3 DNA reads TGTGCCAGCAGTGATTCCAGACAGGGATGGACTGAAGCTTTCTTT. Translating it yields CASSDSRQGWTEAFF.